The 21 T cell receptor beta chains in this list originate from one sample, sequenced in a study of shared clonotypes between healthy human individuals. Clones were read by immunoSEQ multiplex PCR, and TCRdb kept only the in-frame ones, dropping some. The data show 2 million to 2.5 million clones, roughly 94% seen once. The sample was naive CD4+ T cells sorted from blood. The subset denotes: CD45RA+ positively selected. The receptors were sampled from a man aged 18 to 30 in good health.

The CDR3 reads CASRLGQGADTQYF. Here the CDR3 DNA reads TGTGCCAGCAGACTCGGACAGGGAGCAGATACGCAGTATTTT. The chain recombines TRBV5-5 with TRBJ2-3; 8 nucleotides align to TRBD1. The CDR3 consists of 14 residues. The V gene's germline CDR1 is SGHKS and CDR2 YYEKEE (reference sequence). The trim removed 5 bases at V and 4 bases at J, leaving 6 bases unmatched.

The rearrangement links TRBV29-1 to TRBJ2-7, with 7 bases matching TRBD2. Germline V gene lookup returns CDR1 SQVTM and CDR2 ANQGSEA. The V and J ends lost 6 bases and 5 bases, in that order; junction bases with no gene match: 4. This CDR3 region has 11 residues. The CDR3 nucleotides read TGCAGCGTCCTCGGGAGGAACGAGCAGTACTTC. Translating gives CSVLGRNEQYF.

V and J are TRBV5-1 and TRBJ2-7; TRBD2 matches 10 bases. CDR3 length: 14 residues. The germline CDR1 and CDR2 sequences are SGHRS and YFSETQ. The ends lost 10 bases at V and 2 bases at J; junction bases unmatched: 9. CDR3 region: CALNGLAETYEQYF. The CDR3 DNA reads as TGCGCCCTCAACGGACTAGCGGAAACCTACGAGCAGTACTTC.

The chain is built from TRBV27 and TRBJ2-1, with 11 bases matching TRBD2. The CDR3 consists of 15 residues. V was clipped by 5 bases and J by 4 bases; unmatched bases: 4. Germline CDR1 and CDR2: MNHEY and SMNVEV (reference sequence). CDR3 sequence: CASSPTSGKYNEQFF. The CDR3 DNA sequence: TGTGCCAGCAGTCCGACTAGCGGGAAATACAATGAGCAGTTCTTC.

This clone was detected only a few times. The chain is built from TRBV10-3 and TRBJ2-7, with 11 bases identical to TRBD2. J gave up 2 bases and V 8 bases, and 5 bases lay outside the gene matches. This CDR3 comprises 14 residues. The V gene's germline CDR1 is ENHRY and CDR2 SYGVKD. Written as DNA, the CDR3 is TGTGCCATCCTCGGGACTAGCGGCCCCTACGAGCAGTACTTC. Translation gives CAILGTSGPYEQYF.

On this clone itself: Other DNA sequences within the sample encode an identical CDR3. The gene calls are TRBV30 and TRBJ1-3, with no clear D. Germline loops: CDR1 GTSNPN, CDR2 SVGIG (reference sequence). The CDR3 runs 11 residues. Trimming removed 4 bases at V and 0 bases at J, with 1 base between. The CDR3 DNA reads TGTGCCTGGAACTCTGGAAACACCATATATTTT. Translation gives CAWNSGNTIYF.

The gene calls are TRBV7-2 and TRBJ2-3, with TRBD2 matching 15 bases. V was clipped by 3 bases and J by 7 bases; unmatched bases: 8. The CDR3 length is 17 residues. Germline CDR1 is SGHTA and CDR2 is FQGNSA. CDR3 bases: TGTGCCAGCAGCTTGGACCCGGGACTAGCGGGAGGAAATACGCAGTATTTT. This codes for CASSLDPGLAGGNTQYF.

CDR3 sequence reads: CASRSGTSYEQYF. CDR3 nucleotide sequence: TGTGCCAGCAGGAGCGGGACTTCCTACGAGCAGTACTTC. This chain uses TRBV7-9 with TRBJ2-7, with 7 bases matching TRBD2. The V gene end was trimmed by 6 bases and the J gene end by 1 base; junction bases not matched to a gene: 3. Germline V CDR1 and CDR2: SEHNR, FQNEAQ (reference sequence). The CDR3 has 13 amino acids.

The chain couples TRBV2 to TRBJ2-7, with 7 nucleotides matching TRBD1. J lost 3 bases, V lost 8 bases, and 4 bases had no gene match. CDR3 length equals 12 residues. Germline loops: CDR1 SNHLY, CDR2 FYNNEI. Here the CDR3 reads CASFRDSYEQYF. In DNA form, the CDR3 reads TGTGCCAGCTTCAGGGACAGCTACGAGCAGTACTTC.

About this clone: The sample contains more than one DNA sequence encoding this CDR3. The rearrangement links TRBV6-5 to TRBJ2-5, with D unresolved. Germline V gives CDR1 MNHEY, CDR2 SVGAGI. This CDR3 is built from 13 residues. V lost 6 bases, J lost 2 bases, and 10 bases lay in between. In DNA, the CDR3 is TGTGCCAGCAGGAGAACAGCTCAAGAGACCCAGTACTTC. Its protein is CASRRTAQETQYF.

J is TRBJ2-1 and V is TRBV5-5, with 9 bases fitting TRBD1. Trimming took 0 bases from V and 14 from J; bases not matched to a gene: 6. Looked up from germline, CDR1 is SGHKS and CDR2 is YYEKEE (reference sequence). This CDR3 has 13 amino acids. The chain's CDR3 is CASSLEDRGVEFF. The CDR3 DNA reads as TGTGCCAGCAGCTTGGAGGACAGGGGAGTGGAGTTCTTC.

With regard to this clone: Additional DNA sequences in this sample encode the identical CDR3. The rearrangement links TRBV18 to TRBJ2-2; maybe TRBD1 (5 bases). The V end was cut by 6 bases, the J end by 2 bases, with 13 bases between. Germline V gene lookup returns CDR1 KGHSH and CDR2 LQKENI. The CDR3 extends over 15 amino acids. The CDR3 reads CASSASTGNTGELFF. The DNA for the CDR3 is TGTGCCAGCTCGGCCTCTACAGGAAACACCGGGGAGCTGTTTTTT.

The table lists this clone with a count of one. The chain has TRBV6-1 and TRBJ1-2; D unclear. The germline V and J ends were trimmed by 7 bases and 5 bases, with 8 bases remaining between them. Germline CDR1 reads MNHNS; CDR2 reads SASEGT. This CDR3 contains 11 residues. For the CDR3, the DNA is TGTGCCAGCACGGCGCTTTATGGCTACACCTTC. Translation gives CASTALYGYTF.

The gene calls are TRBV7-8 and TRBJ2-7; a weak D match, TRBD1 (6 bases). Trimming removed 5 bases from V and 6 bases from J, with 11 bases in between. Germline assignment: CDR1 SGHVS and CDR2 FQNEAQ. The CDR3 runs 12 residues. The DNA of the CDR3 is TGTGCCAGCAGCATCAACAGGGCCGAGCAGTACTTC. This codes for CASSINRAEQYF.

The chain couples TRBV6-1 to TRBJ2-1; no clear D gene. Trimming took 6 bases from V and 6 from J, leaving 12 bases between them. CDR1 and CDR2 (germline): MNHNS, SASEGT. This CDR3 has 13 residues. The chain's CDR3 is CASSRTDFNEQFF. DNA for the CDR3: TGTGCCAGCAGCCGAACTGACTTCAATGAGCAGTTCTTC.

The rearrangement uses TRBV6-6 and TRBJ1-4, with D unresolved. The CDR3 is made up of 13 amino acids. Germline CDR1 is MNHNY and CDR2 is SVGAGI (reference sequence). V was pared by 6 bases and J by 7 bases, with 12 bases between. The CDR3 reads CASSLALGEKLFF. CDR3 nucleotide sequence: TGTGCCAGCAGCCTTGCCCTTGGTGAAAAACTGTTTTTT.

The rearrangement links TRBV29-1 to TRBJ1-2; D is perhaps TRBD1 (5 bases). The length of the CDR3 is 14 residues. Germline V CDR1 and CDR2: SQVTM, ANQGSEA. Here the CDR3 DNA reads TGCACCACCCTCCCAGCCTCTGGGGGCTATGGCTACACCTTC. It specifies CTTLPASGGYGYTF.

This clone was observed once. This chain joins TRBV4-3 and TRBJ2-7; D is perhaps TRBD2 (6 bases). Per the germline V gene, CDR1 is LGHNA and CDR2 is YSLEER. This CDR3 region has 18 residues. Trimming pared 1 base from V and 7 bases from J, leaving 26 bases between. The CDR3 DNA sequence: TGCGCCAGCAGCCAAGTAGGAGGAGGGTCAGGACTGGGGAGTGAGCAGTACTTC. Protein sequence: CASSQVGGGSGLGSEQYF.

This clone turned up a few times. This sequence joins TRBV7-9 and TRBJ1-5; D remains ambiguous. The CDR3 has 14 amino acids. Trimming pared 5 bases from V and 2 bases from J, leaving 10 bases between. CDR1 SEHNR and CDR2 FQNEAQ come from the germline V gene (reference sequence). The CDR3 is CASSTDKGNQPQHF. The CDR3, as DNA: TGTGCCAGCAGCACCGACAAGGGCAATCAGCCCCAGCATTTT.

The chain joins TRBV4-3 to TRBJ2-5, with 12 bases identical to TRBD2. This CDR3 contains 19 residues. Trimming at V came to 0 bases and at J to 4 bases, leaving 12 bases not matched to a gene. Germline V lookup: CDR1 LGHNA, CDR2 YSLEER. The CDR3: CASSQEGLGLAGRGETQYF. CDR3 coding DNA: TGCGCCAGCAGCCAAGAAGGTTTGGGACTAGCGGGCCGGGGAGAGACCCAGTACTTC.

The chain carries TRBV29-1 and TRBJ2-1; 14 bases match TRBD2. The CDR3 loop spans 19 amino acids. V lost 6 bases, J lost 8 bases, and 21 bases stayed unmatched. Germline V gives CDR1 SQVTM, CDR2 ANQGSEA. The CDR3 DNA reads TGCAGCGTGCACCGGGACCGCGGGACTAGCGGGAGTGATTCGCATGAGCAGTTCTTC. It is translated as CSVHRDRGTSGSDSHEQFF.